These T cell receptor beta chains were read from a single sample in a study of T cells after yellow fever vaccination. MiXCR, run by TCRdb on the 5' RACE reads, gives a single entry per CDR3 protein. The sample contains 350,000 to 450,000 distinct CDR3 sequences, around 20% of which appear only once. Sample: PBMCs, taken before the yellow fever booster vaccination. These receptors all come from a man younger than 35 who received the YFV17D yellow fever vaccine. Both conserved end residues are part of each CDR3. The D gene is left open where the match is weak. The size of a clone is reported for some rows only, either as once, few or many, or as a class for expanded clones.

clone_size: few
j_call: TRBJ1-5
d_call: -
v_call: TRBV15
cdr3_aa: CATSLGEGTQHF
cdr3_nt: TGTGCCACCAGCCTAGGGGAGGGTACTCAGCATTTT

clone_size: -
j_call: TRBJ1-1
d_call: -
v_call: TRBV7-6
cdr3_aa: CASSSAPLDTEAFF
cdr3_nt: TGTGCCAGCAGCTCAGCTCCGCTAGACACTGAAGCTTTCTTT

clone_size: -
j_call: TRBJ2-1
d_call: -
v_call: TRBV27
cdr3_aa: CASSLSFRGANNEQFF
cdr3_nt: TGTGCCAGCAGTTTATCGTTCAGGGGGGCAAATAATGAGCAGTTCTTC

clone_size: -
j_call: TRBJ2-7
d_call: TRBD2
v_call: TRBV4-3
cdr3_aa: CASSQRLAGVYEQYF
cdr3_nt: TGCGCCAGCAGCCAACGACTAGCGGGGGTCTACGAGCAGTACTTC

clone_size: few
j_call: TRBJ1-2
d_call: TRBD1
v_call: TRBV4-1
cdr3_aa: CASSRRDSLGGGYTF
cdr3_nt: TGCGCCAGCAGCCGCCGGGACAGTCTTGGCGGTGGCTACACCTTC

clone_size: many
j_call: TRBJ1-1
d_call: -
v_call: TRBV12-3/TRBV12-4
cdr3_aa: CASSFRGWTEAFF
cdr3_nt: TGTGCCAGCAGTTTCAGGGGCTGGACTGAAGCTTTCTTT

clone_size: -
j_call: TRBJ2-3
d_call: TRBD1
v_call: TRBV9
cdr3_aa: CASSATPGQADTQYF
cdr3_nt: TGTGCCAGCAGCGCTACCCCCGGACAGGCTGATACGCAGTATTTT

clone_size: -
j_call: TRBJ2-5
d_call: -
v_call: TRBV14
cdr3_aa: CASSQDRGANLQETQYF
cdr3_nt: TGTGCCAGCAGCCAAGATCGAGGGGCAAACCTACAAGAGACCCAGTACTTC

clone_size: -
j_call: TRBJ2-2
d_call: TRBD1
v_call: TRBV7-7
cdr3_aa: CASSQGQGNTGELFF
cdr3_nt: TGTGCTAGCAGCCAGGGACAGGGGAACACCGGGGAGCTGTTTTTT

clone_size: many
j_call: TRBJ2-5
d_call: -
v_call: TRBV5-1
cdr3_aa: CASSSGGRTETQYF
cdr3_nt: TGCGCCAGCAGCTCCGGGGGCCGGACGGAGACCCAGTACTTC

clone_size: few
j_call: TRBJ1-1
d_call: TRBD1
v_call: TRBV3-1
cdr3_aa: CASAGGSYTEAFF
cdr3_nt: TGTGCCAGCGCAGGGGGCTCGTACACTGAAGCTTTCTTT

clone_size: few
j_call: TRBJ2-7
d_call: -
v_call: TRBV7-3
cdr3_aa: CASSSSPGYEQYF
cdr3_nt: TGTGCCAGCAGCTCCTCCCCGGGGTACGAGCAGTACTTC

clone_size: few
j_call: TRBJ1-1
d_call: TRBD1
v_call: TRBV5-1
cdr3_aa: CATRQGLSTEAFF
cdr3_nt: TGCGCCACCAGACAGGGGTTGAGCACTGAAGCTTTCTTT

clone_size: -
j_call: TRBJ2-1
d_call: TRBD2
v_call: TRBV7-9
cdr3_aa: CASSFSGGRNNEQFF
cdr3_nt: TGTGCCAGCAGCTTTAGCGGGGGGAGAAACAATGAGCAGTTCTTC

clone_size: -
j_call: TRBJ2-7
d_call: -
v_call: TRBV6-2/TRBV6-3
cdr3_aa: CASSYSNRGGRSTYEQYF
cdr3_nt: TGTGCCAGCAGTTACTCGAACAGGGGAGGCCGTTCTACCTACGAGCAGTACTTC

clone_size: few
j_call: TRBJ1-2
d_call: -
v_call: TRBV6-4
cdr3_aa: CASSDSGPEGGYTF
cdr3_nt: TGTGCCAGCAGTGACTCCGGGCCCGAGGGGGGCTACACCTTC

clone_size: few
j_call: TRBJ1-3
d_call: TRBD1
v_call: TRBV4-3
cdr3_aa: CASSHLDRVGNTIYF
cdr3_nt: TGCGCCAGCAGCCATCTCGACAGGGTCGGAAACACCATATATTTT

clone_size: few
j_call: TRBJ2-2
d_call: -
v_call: TRBV5-6
cdr3_aa: CASRPRGWGNTGELFF
cdr3_nt: TGTGCCAGCAGACCTCGGGGATGGGGCAACACCGGGGAGCTGTTTTTT

clone_size: -
j_call: TRBJ1-6
d_call: -
v_call: TRBV11-2
cdr3_aa: CASSSFRGNSPLHF
cdr3_nt: TGTGCCAGCAGCTCCTTTAGGGGTAATTCACCCCTCCACTTT

clone_size: few
j_call: TRBJ2-2
d_call: -
v_call: TRBV4-3
cdr3_aa: CASSQDVSTGELFF
cdr3_nt: TGCGCCAGCAGCCAAGATGTCTCGACCGGGGAGCTGTTTTTT